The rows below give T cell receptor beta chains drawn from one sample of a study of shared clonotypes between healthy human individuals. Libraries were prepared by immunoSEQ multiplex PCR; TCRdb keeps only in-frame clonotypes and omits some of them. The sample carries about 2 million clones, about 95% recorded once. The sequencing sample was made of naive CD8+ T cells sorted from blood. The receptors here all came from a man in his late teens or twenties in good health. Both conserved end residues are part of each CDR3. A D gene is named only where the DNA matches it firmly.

DNA: TGTGCCAGCAGCTTCGCGGGGACAGTGGGGGCAACTAATGAAAAACTGTTTTTT; CDR3: CASSFAGTVGATNEKLFF; J: TRBJ1-4; V: TRBV7-8; D: TRBD1
DNA: TGCGCCAGCAGTTCCAGGGGGGGCTCCTACAATGAGCAGTTCTTC; CDR3: CASSSRGGSYNEQFF; J: TRBJ2-1; V: TRBV4-1; D: NA
DNA: TGTGCCAGCAGCTTAGGCGGGGCCACGTACGAGCAGTACTTC; CDR3: CASSLGGATYEQYF; J: TRBJ2-7; V: TRBV11-2; D: NA
DNA: TGTGCCAGCACCCGACCCGGACAGGGGGCGTACGAGCAGTACTTC; CDR3: CASTRPGQGAYEQYF; J: TRBJ2-7; V: TRBV2; D: TRBD1
DNA: TGTGCCAGCAGCTTGAGTCCCCTTTCAGAGCAGTACTTC; CDR3: CASSLSPLSEQYF; J: TRBJ2-7; V: TRBV7-6; D: NA
DNA: TGCGCCAGCAGCCCAGCGTCGGGCGGGGGAGATGGCTACACCTTC; CDR3: CASSPASGGGDGYTF; J: TRBJ1-2; V: TRBV4-1; D: NA
DNA: TGTGCCAGCAGTGGCGGGAGGGGGTTTGAGACCCAGTACTTC; CDR3: CASSGGRGFETQYF; J: TRBJ2-5; V: TRBV2; D: TRBD2
DNA: TGTGCCAGCAGACGGACCCAAGGGATATTGGTAAACTACGAGCAGTACTTC; CDR3: CASRRTQGILVNYEQYF; J: TRBJ2-7; V: TRBV27; D: NA
DNA: TGTGCCAGCAGCTTAGGACTAGCGGGGGAGCTGTTTTTT; CDR3: CASSLGLAGELFF; J: TRBJ2-2; V: TRBV5-6; D: TRBD2
DNA: TGTGCCATCAGTGATTTTATGTTTGGGGGGCGCGGGACTGAAGCTTTCTTT; CDR3: CAISDFMFGGRGTEAFF; J: TRBJ1-1; V: TRBV10-3; D: NA
DNA: TGTGCCAGTAGTATAGGGGACAGGGCTTATTCACCCCTCCACTTT; CDR3: CASSIGDRAYSPLHF; J: TRBJ1-6; V: TRBV19; D: TRBD1
DNA: TGTGCCAGCAGTGAGCATGGCGGGCCCTCCTACGAGCAGTACTTC; CDR3: CASSEHGGPSYEQYF; J: TRBJ2-7; V: TRBV6-1; D: NA
DNA: TGTGCCTGGAGTGTAGCAGGGAATACCTACGAGCAGTACTTC; CDR3: CAWSVAGNTYEQYF; J: TRBJ2-7; V: TRBV30; D: NA
DNA: TGCGCCAGCAGCCAAGATCGGGGGCCGTACACTGAAGCTTTCTTT; CDR3: CASSQDRGPYTEAFF; J: TRBJ1-1; V: TRBV4-1; D: NA
DNA: TGTGCCAGCAGCTACGAAGATCAAGAGACCCAGTACTTC; CDR3: CASSYEDQETQYF; J: TRBJ2-5; V: TRBV6-6; D: NA
DNA: TGTGCCTGGAGCGCAACCTTGGCGGACGCTATGGGCTACACCTTC; CDR3: CAWSATLADAMGYTF; J: TRBJ1-2; V: TRBV30; D: NA
DNA: TGTGCCAGCAGCCCCCCCGGAGCCGGGAGTTACGAGCAGTACTTC; CDR3: CASSPPGAGSYEQYF; J: TRBJ2-7; V: TRBV7-9; D: NA
DNA: TGTGCCTCGTCCGAGGGACAAAACAATGAGCAGTTCTTC; CDR3: CASSEGQNNEQFF; J: TRBJ2-1; V: TRBV9; D: NA
DNA: TGTGCCAGCAGCCCGACAGGGGTGGTCACTGAAGCTTTCTTT; CDR3: CASSPTGVVTEAFF; J: TRBJ1-1; V: TRBV27; D: TRBD1
DNA: TGCGCCAGCAGCCAATGGCTAGTTAACACCGGGGAGCTGTTTTTT; CDR3: CASSQWLVNTGELFF; J: TRBJ2-2; V: TRBV4-1; D: NA
DNA: TGTGCCAGCAGCTTACCCACCGGTACGGAGAACACTGAAGCTTTCTTT; CDR3: CASSLPTGTENTEAFF; J: TRBJ1-1; V: TRBV13; D: NA
DNA: TGTGCCAGCAGTGTACGGGAGGACGACAATGAGCAGTTCTTC; CDR3: CASSVREDDNEQFF; J: TRBJ2-1; V: TRBV25-1; D: TRBD2
DNA: TGTGCCAGCAGCTCCCCACAGGGAACTAAAGACTATGGCTACACCTTC; CDR3: CASSSPQGTKDYGYTF; J: TRBJ1-2; V: TRBV7-9; D: NA
DNA: TGTGCCAGCAGTCCACGAATGAACACTGAAGCTTTCTTT; CDR3: CASSPRMNTEAFF; J: TRBJ1-1; V: TRBV14; D: NA
DNA: TGTGCCAGCAGCGTAGTTAGCGGATCCTACAATGAGCAGTTCTTC; CDR3: CASSVVSGSYNEQFF; J: TRBJ2-1; V: TRBV9; D: NA
DNA: TGTGCCAGCACGACCGGGGGGAATGGAGAGACCCAGTACTTC; CDR3: CASTTGGNGETQYF; J: TRBJ2-5; V: TRBV28; D: TRBD2
DNA: TGTGCCAGCAGCACGGACAGGGACGGCACTGAAGCTTTCTTT; CDR3: CASSTDRDGTEAFF; J: TRBJ1-1; V: TRBV5-6; D: TRBD1
DNA: TGTGCCAGCAGCTTGACCGAGGTCAGGGAGACCCAGTACTTC; CDR3: CASSLTEVRETQYF; J: TRBJ2-5; V: TRBV5-6; D: NA
DNA: TGTGCCAGCAGTCGGACAGGGGGGACCGGGGAGCTGTTTTTT; CDR3: CASSRTGGTGELFF; J: TRBJ2-2; V: TRBV4-2; D: TRBD1
DNA: TGTGCCAGCAGTGACGATGGTGGAAAACTGTTTTTT; CDR3: CASSDDGGKLFF; J: TRBJ1-4; V: TRBV6-4; D: NA
DNA: TGTGCCAGCAGCCCCCGTGGACTAGCGGGGGGCTACGAGCAGTACTTC; CDR3: CASSPRGLAGGYEQYF; J: TRBJ2-7; V: TRBV7-2; D: TRBD2
DNA: TGTGCCAGCAGCCCATCCCGGGGGTCAGGAGATACGCAGTATTTT; CDR3: CASSPSRGSGDTQYF; J: TRBJ2-3; V: TRBV7-9; D: NA
DNA: TGTGCCAGCAGCTCCCCTCAGGGACGCCCCGAGGAGGATGAGCAGTTCTTC; CDR3: CASSSPQGRPEEDEQFF; J: TRBJ2-1; V: TRBV7-2; D: NA
DNA: TGTGCCAGCAGCTTGGCCCTTCCGGCCGAGCAGTACTTC; CDR3: CASSLALPAEQYF; J: TRBJ2-7; V: TRBV5-8; D: NA
DNA: TGTGCCAGCAGTTTATTGGGCACCTACGAGCAGTACTTC; CDR3: CASSLLGTYEQYF; J: TRBJ2-7; V: TRBV27; D: NA
DNA: TGCGCCAGCAGCCCTGCTTATATGGATAACTATGGCTACACCTTC; CDR3: CASSPAYMDNYGYTF; J: TRBJ1-2; V: TRBV4-3; D: NA
DNA: TGTGCCTGGAGTGTACTTGCGGGGGGCACAGATACGCAGTATTTT; CDR3: CAWSVLAGGTDTQYF; J: TRBJ2-3; V: TRBV30; D: TRBD2
DNA: TGTGCCTCGGACAGGGGCGACTCCTACGAGCAGTACTTC; CDR3: CASDRGDSYEQYF; J: TRBJ2-7; V: TRBV30; D: TRBD1
DNA: TGCGCCAGCAGCCAAGATCCTTTCGCAGGGGTTAACTATGGCTACACCTTC; CDR3: CASSQDPFAGVNYGYTF; J: TRBJ1-2; V: TRBV4-1; D: NA